One and the same sample provided the 14 T cell receptor beta chains below, sequenced in a study of CD8 T cells in Susac syndrome. With random hexamers, reverse transcription was performed on about 0.5 to 1 ug of RNA. TCRdb re-called the immunoSEQ multiplex PCR reads through MiXCR, storing one row per CDR3 protein. Of 200,000 to 300,000 distinct CDR3 sequences in the sample, 95% to 97% were seen once. The sequenced material came from CD4+ T cells from PBMCs. The receptors originated from a human donor with Susac syndrome.

V gene TRBV11-2 combines with J gene TRBJ2-3; 11 nucleotides agree with TRBD2. The germline CDR1 and CDR2 sequences are SGHAT and FQNNGV. This CDR3 contains 17 residues. Unmatched junction bases numbered 10, after V lost 1 base and J lost 7 bases. The CDR3 region has the DNA TGTGCCAGCAGCTTAGTCCCTAGCGGGAGGCTTACGAATACGCAGTATTTT. It yields the protein CASSLVPSGRLTNTQYF. The full variable domain, rest sourced from reference TRBV11-2 and TRBJ2-3, is EAGVAQSPRYKIIEKRQSVAFWCNPISGHATLYWYQQILGQGPKLLIQFQNNGVVDDSQLPKDRFSAERLKGVDSTLKIQPAKLEDSAVYLCASSLVPSGRLTNTQYFGPGTRLTVL.

The V and J genes are TRBV14 and TRBJ2-3, with D tentatively TRBD2 (6 bases). Trimming stripped 2 bases from V and 1 base from J, with 13 bases between. Germline CDR1 reads SGHDN; CDR2 reads FVKESK. The CDR3 sequence is 16 residues long. CDR3 sequence: CASSQRLLARTDTQYF. The CDR3 DNA is TGTGCCAGCAGCCAACGCCTACTAGCTCGCACAGATACGCAGTATTTT.

The chain employs TRBV15 and TRBJ2-3, with 11 bases that match TRBD2. V lost 2 bases to trimming and J lost 1 base; unmatched junction nucleotides: 2. Germline assignment: CDR1 LNHNV and CDR2 YYDKDF (reference sequence). The CDR3 covers 16 residues. In DNA, the CDR3 is TGTGCCACCAGCAGACTAGCGGGAGGCCGCACAGATACGCAGTATTTT. Protein sequence: CATSRLAGGRTDTQYF. Full variable domain (remainder filled in from reference TRBV15 and TRBJ2-3): DAMVIQNPRYQVTQFGKPVTLSCSQTLNHNVMYWYQQKSSQAPKLLFHYYDKDFNNEADTPDNFQSRRPNTSFCFLDIRSPGLGDTAMYLCATSRLAGGRTDTQYFGPGTRLTVL.

This clonotype has just one count. The chain is built from TRBV6-5 and TRBJ2-5; 13 bases match TRBD2. CDR1 MNHEY and CDR2 SVGAGI come from the germline V gene. The V gene end was trimmed by 2 bases and the J gene end by 6 bases; junction bases not matched to a gene: 9. The CDR3 length is 17 residues. The CDR3 bases are TGTGCCAGCAGTTACCGGACTAGCGGGAGTTCAGTGAAGACCCAGTACTTC. This gives the protein CASSYRTSGSSVKTQYF.

V gene TRBV5-1 combines with J gene TRBJ2-1; 7 bases fit TRBD2. Germline CDR1 reads SGHRS; CDR2 reads YFSETQ. The trim removed 6 bases at V and 5 bases at J, leaving 11 bases unmatched. CDR3 length equals 15 residues. Here the CDR3 reads CASIFTSGANNEQFF. As DNA, the CDR3 is TGCGCCAGCATCTTCACCAGCGGGGCGAACAATGAGCAGTTCTTC.

The genes are TRBV4-2 and TRBJ2-5, with D tentatively TRBD1 or TRBD2 (5 bases each). The ends were cut back, 4 bases at V and 1 base at J, with 13 bases in the middle. There are 15 residues in the CDR3. Germline-derived CDR1 and CDR2 are LGHNA and YNFKEQ. The CDR3 nucleotides read TGTGCCAGCAGCCCCGGGGCGGAACCCCAAGAGACCCAGTACTTC. It is translated as CASSPGAEPQETQYF.

The chain carries TRBV4-1 and TRBJ1-2; D ambiguous. Germline lookup yields CDR1 MGHRA and CDR2 YSYEKL. The CDR3 runs to 14 residues. V lost 0 bases and J 2 bases, leaving 7 bases between the germline ends. The DNA of the CDR3 is TGCGCCAGCAGCCAAGAGTACGGAAACTATGGCTACACCTTC. Translation gives CASSQEYGNYGYTF.

The V call is TRBV29-1, the J call TRBJ2-7; the match to TRBD1 covers 7 bases. The CDR3 length is 13 residues. The J segment lost 3 bases and the V segment lost 4 bases, leaving 6 bases of the junction unmatched. CDR1 and CDR2 from the germline V gene are SQVTM and ANQGSEA. Here the CDR3 DNA reads TGCAGCGTTGCAGGACAGGTCTACTACGAGCAGTACTTC. Encoded protein: CSVAGQVYYEQYF.

V and J are TRBV11-3 and TRBJ2-1; 8 bases line up with TRBD1. This CDR3 contains 16 residues. Germline V CDR1 and CDR2: SGHNT, YENEEA. Losses at the gene ends were 7 bases for V and 3 bases for J; bases not matched to a gene: 11. The CDR3 spells CASTPNTGGLYNEQFF. Here the CDR3 DNA reads TGTGCCAGCACCCCAAATACAGGGGGTCTCTACAATGAGCAGTTCTTC.

V usage is TRBV7-8 and J usage is TRBJ2-1; 9 nucleotides align to TRBD1. The CDR3 covers 12 residues. Germline V lookup: CDR1 SGHVS, CDR2 FQNEAQ. With V trimmed by 5 bases and J by 15 bases, 8 bases remained unmatched. CDR3 nucleotides: TGTGCCAGCAGCCCCCTGGGGACAGGGTTGTTCTTC. Amino acids: CASSPLGTGLFF.

The V call is TRBV9, the J call TRBJ2-3; 7 nucleotides match TRBD2. Germline V CDR1 and CDR2: SGDLS, YYNGEE. The CDR3 totals 15 residues. V lost 0 bases to trimming and J lost 4 bases; unmatched junction nucleotides: 5. The CDR3 protein is CASSVAGDYADTQYF. CDR3 nucleotides: TGTGCCAGCAGCGTAGCTGGGGACTATGCAGATACGCAGTATTTT. Full variable domain (remainder filled in from reference TRBV9 and TRBJ2-3): DSGVTQTPKHLITATGQRVTLRCSPRSGDLSVYWYQQSLDQGLQFLIQYYNGEERAKGNILERFSAQQFPDLHSELNLSSLELGDSALYFCASSVAGDYADTQYFGPGTRLTVL.

This clonotype has just one count. This rearrangement joins TRBV19 to TRBJ2-2, with a possible D match to TRBD2 (5 bases). CDR1 is LNHDA and CDR2 is SQIVND in the germline V gene (reference sequence). The CDR3 spans 13 residues. The ends were cut back, 7 bases at V and 3 bases at J, with 9 bases in the middle. The CDR3 DNA reads as TGTGCCAGTAATGGACTTTACACCGGGGAGCTGTTTTTT. Protein product: CASNGLYTGELFF.

The V call is TRBV7-3, the J call TRBJ2-2; D is uncertain. Germline V gene lookup returns CDR1 SGHTA and CDR2 FQGTGA. CDR3 length: 14 amino acids. The V end lost 0 bases, the J end lost 6 bases, and 8 bases lay between the germline ends. CDR3 sequence (DNA): TGTGCCAGCAGCTTAACCAGACGGGCCGGGGAGCTGTTTTTT. Its translation is CASSLTRRAGELFF.

The chain recombines TRBV5-8 with TRBJ2-5, with TRBD1 matching over 11 bases. The CDR3 is 17 residues long. V was pared by 3 bases and J by 4 bases, with 11 bases of the junction left unmatched. Looked up from germline, CDR1 is SGHTS and CDR2 is YDEGEE. The CDR3 coding sequence is TGTGCCAGCAGCTGGATCTCTACCGGGACAGGGGGAGAGACCCAGTACTTC. The encoded protein is CASSWISTGTGGETQYF.